Sequencing of this T cell receptor (beta chain) was carried out in a study of T-cell memory formation after mild COVID-19. Study results and caveats: Contracting CD4+ clones lay largely in CM and EM, with CD8+ ones residing in EMRA. CD4+ bias marked clones expanding day 15 to 37, unlike balanced contracting clones. For second-wave clones that peaked at day 37, SARS-CoV-2 specificity went unverified.

From 5'RACE with constant-segment primers came TCR alpha and TCR beta cDNA libraries that carried sample barcodes and UMIs. TCRdb re-called the 5' RACE reads through MiXCR, storing one row per CDR3 protein. Here the sample spans a few hundred thousand distinct CDR3 sequences, 20% to 25% being singletons. Trimming pared 7 bases from V and 3 bases from J, leaving 12 bases between. In germline, CDR1 is MGHDK, CDR2 SYGVNS. The CDR3 is 13 residues long. This clonotype has more than one count but fewer than ten. Antigen specificity is unknown. This TCR was recovered from a man aged 18-30 years who had mild COVID-19 (a few samples of this study predate the infection). Cell type and time point are not known. Sample: PBMCs or a T cell subset sorted from them (not recorded which). The chain uses TRBV25-1 and TRBJ1-1; D gene uncertain. The CDR3 sequence: CASKDSADTEAFF. The CDR3 nucleotides read TGTGCCAGCAAAGATTCTGCGGACACTGAAGCTTTCTTT.